The next 20 T cell receptor beta chains were all read from a single sample in a study of blood T cells in healthy people across ages. It was with a sample-barcoded 5' primer and a J-beta primer mix that a second PCR of roughly 7 to 12 cycles was run. TCRdb re-analysed the 5' RACE reads in MiXCR, keeping a single row per CDR3 protein. The sample yields 980,000 or so distinct CDR3 sequences, roughly 48% seen once. Sequencing was done on a sample of blood. All receptors come from a man aged 30-40 years in good health.

This clonotype has only a few counts. This chain links TRBV7-2 with TRBJ1-1; the D is unclear. The V gene's germline CDR1 is SGHTA and CDR2 FQGNSA. The V gene lost 11 bases and the J gene lost 0 bases, with 13 bases spanning the gap. This CDR3 is 13 amino acids long. For the CDR3, the DNA is TGTGCCGCGGGGTACGGCGTGAACACTGAAGCTTTCTTT. As protein: CAAGYGVNTEAFF. The entire variable domain, with the rest obtained from reference TRBV7-2 and TRBJ1-1, is as follows: GAGVSQSPSNKVTEKGKDVELRCDPISGHTALYWYRQSLGQGLEFLIYFQGNSAPDKSGLPSDRFSAERTGGSVSTLTIQRTQQEDSAVYLCAAGYGVNTEAFFGQGTRLTVV.

This clonotype has just a few counts. At one boundary the junction diverges from the germline segment, which might be a read error. This rearrangement joins TRBV10-3 to TRBJ1-2; TRBD1 is a possible D gene (6 bases). Germline CDR1 and CDR2: ENHRY and SYGVKD. The CDR3 length is 15 residues. The CDR3 DNA reads as TGTGCCGTCAGGCTAGAGAACAGGGAATTCGATGGCTACACCTTC. Protein: CAVRLENREFDGYTF.

This chain joins TRBV20-1 and TRBJ2-1, with D unclear. Germline values: CDR1 DFQATT, CDR2 SNEGSKA (reference sequence). The CDR3 covers 12 residues. Trimming took off 3 bases at V and 4 bases at J, with 7 bases between the two ends. The CDR3 coding sequence is TGCAGTGCTAGGTCCCTATACAATGAGCAGTTCTTC. Translating gives CSARSLYNEQFF.

This clonotype has more than one count but fewer than ten. The V call is TRBV28, the J call TRBJ1-2; D remains unclear. The V gene's germline CDR1 is MDHEN and CDR2 SYDVKM. The CDR3 extends over 14 amino acids. CDR3 in amino acids: CGSSRPGRDYGYTF. CDR3 in DNA: TGTGGGTCTTCTCGCCCGGGCCGAGACTATGGCTACACCTTC.

The genes are TRBV2 and TRBJ1-1; D unclear. Germline V lookup: CDR1 SNHLY, CDR2 FYNNEI. Trimming pared 2 bases from V and 4 bases from J, leaving 11 bases between. The CDR3 has 14 residues. The CDR3, as DNA: TGTGCCAGCAGTGAAAGCCCCGTTATCACTGAAGCTTTCTTT. This translates into CASSESPVITEAFF.

Ten or more counts support this clonotype. This sequence joins TRBV11-3 and TRBJ2-1; 8 nucleotides match TRBD1. The ends lost 2 bases at V and 7 bases at J; junction bases unmatched: 7. Germline V lookup: CDR1 SGHNT, CDR2 YENEEA. The CDR3 length is 15 residues. The CDR3 coding sequence is TGTGCCAGCAGCTTAAGAGTGCAGGGGGCGAATGAGCAGTTCTTC. This gives the protein CASSLRVQGANEQFF.

The gene calls are TRBV7-3 and TRBJ2-7; the D gene could be TRBD1 or TRBD2 (5 bases each). V lost 3 bases and J lost 2, with 14 bases in between. The length of the CDR3 is 15 residues. Germline CDR1 reads SGHTA; CDR2 reads FQGTGA. CDR3 sequence reads: CASSFPGTPTYEQYF. The DNA for the CDR3 is TGTGCCAGCAGCTTTCCCGGGACGCCAACCTACGAGCAGTACTTC.

This clonotype was seen more than once but under ten times. The rearrangement joins TRBV7-9 to TRBJ2-7; no definite D call. This CDR3 spans 11 amino acids. Trimming cost V 4 bases and J 6 bases, with 7 bases left between them. The germline V gene encodes CDR1 SEHNR and CDR2 FQNEAQ (reference sequence). The CDR3 nucleotides are TGTGCCAGCAGCTCGTCCCCCGAGCAGTACTTC. Protein sequence: CASSSSPEQYF.

The V gene is TRBV11-1, the J gene TRBJ1-1; D perhaps matches TRBD1 (5 bases). CDR1 and CDR2 (germline): SGHAT, FQDESV (reference sequence). The CDR3 is made up of 17 amino acids. V gave up 5 bases and J gave up 1 base, with 20 bases separating them. The CDR3 bases are TGTGCCAGCAGCCTTCCTCTTGGGGGGATAGGGAACACTGAAGCTTTCTTT. Amino acid sequence: CASSLPLGGIGNTEAFF.

The J gene is TRBJ2-3, the V gene TRBV9; the match to TRBD1 covers 8 bases. Losses at the gene ends were 3 bases for V and 2 bases for J; bases not matched to a gene: 8. The CDR3 length is 16 residues. Germline V gives CDR1 SGDLS, CDR2 YYNGEE. The DNA for the CDR3 is TGTGCCAGCAGCGAGGGGGGCAGGGGGCTCACAGATACGCAGTATTTT. This sequence encodes CASSEGGRGLTDTQYF.

The V call is TRBV12-3 or TRBV12-4, the J call TRBJ2-4; D is perhaps TRBD1 (6 bases). The closer fit of TRBJ2-7 to the DNA end suggests the J call may be wrong. CDR3 length equals 14 residues. CDR3 region: CASSWGTTSYEQYF. CDR3 coding DNA: TGTGCCAGCAGTTGGGGGACAACATCCTACGAGCAGTACTTC.

In its sample, this clonotype was seen many times. The DNA for the CDR3 is TGCGCCAGCAGCCAAGAAGTCGCGGGGGCTCTACAGACCCAGTACTTC. The encoded protein is CASSQEVAGALQTQYF. This chain links TRBV4-1 with TRBJ2-5; TRBD2 is a possible D gene (7 bases). CDR3 length: 16 residues. V lost 0 bases and J 6 bases, leaving 17 bases between the germline ends. Germline V gives CDR1 MGHRA, CDR2 YSYEKL.

This clonotype was detected only a few times. This chain uses TRBV7-2 with TRBJ2-7; D gene ambiguous. The CDR3 has 11 amino acids. Trimming removed 7 bases at V and 7 bases at J, with 11 bases between. The germline gives CDR1 SGHTA, CDR2 FQGNSA. The CDR3 region is CASTSLGEQYF. As DNA, the CDR3 is TGTGCCAGCACCTCTTTAGGGGAGCAGTACTTC.

Only a few counts were recorded for this clonotype. The chain employs TRBV27 and TRBJ2-4, with TRBD1 identical over 7 bases. Trimming at V came to 6 bases and at J to 5 bases, leaving 10 bases not matched to a gene. Germline CDR1 is MNHEY and CDR2 is SMNVEV (reference sequence). CDR3 length: 15 amino acids. CDR3 protein: CASSLSGGSQNIQYF. CDR3 in DNA: TGTGCCAGCAGCCTCTCAGGGGGAAGCCAAAACATTCAGTACTTC.

The genes are TRBV5-4 and TRBJ1-6, with D unresolved. The CDR3 totals 17 residues. The germline V gene has CDR1 SGHNT and CDR2 YYREEE (reference sequence). Trimming left V 2 bases short and J 0 bases short, with 12 bases between. The CDR3 spells CASSLGGISSYNSPLHF. In DNA, the CDR3 is TGTGCCAGCAGCTTAGGCGGGATAAGCTCCTATAATTCACCCCTCCACTTT.

The chain has TRBV6-6 and TRBJ1-2; D not certain. Deletions cut 0 bases from V and 5 bases from J, with 7 bases between. The CDR3 runs 13 residues. Per the germline V gene, CDR1 is MNHNY and CDR2 is SVGAGI (reference sequence). The CDR3 protein is CASSYSGAYGYTF. The CDR3 DNA is TGTGCCAGCAGTTACTCGGGAGCTTATGGCTACACCTTC.

This clonotype was counted between two and nine times. The chain joins TRBV9 to TRBJ2-3; 8 bases are a match to TRBD2. CDR3 size: 15 residues. Germline CDR1 reads SGDLS; CDR2 reads YYNGEE. Trimming at V came to 3 bases and at J to 4 bases, leaving 7 bases not matched to a gene. DNA of the CDR3: TGTGCCAGCAGCGACGCGGGGGGTGTGGCAGATACGCAGTATTTT. This gives the protein CASSDAGGVADTQYF. The whole variable domain, remainder taken from reference TRBV9 and TRBJ2-3, is DSGVTQTPKHLITATGQRVTLRCSPRSGDLSVYWYQQSLDQGLQFLIQYYNGEERAKGNILERFSAQQFPDLHSELNLSSLELGDSALYFCASSDAGGVADTQYFGPGTRLTVL.

This chain uses TRBV3-1 with TRBJ2-7, with D possibly matching TRBD2 (7 bases). This CDR3 is 13 amino acids long. Germline values: CDR1 LGHDT, CDR2 YNNKEL (reference sequence). V was clipped by 5 bases and J by 3 bases, with 11 bases between them. The CDR3 bases are TGTGCCAGCAGCGGGGGGGCCGACTACGAGCAGTACTTC. Residues: CASSGGADYEQYF.

This clonotype was detected a few times. The V and J genes are TRBV27 and TRBJ2-7, with D possibly matching TRBD2 (5 bases). The V end lost 5 bases, the J end lost 6 bases, and 14 bases lay between the germline ends. The CDR3 contains 13 residues. CDR1 and CDR2 (germline): MNHEY, SMNVEV (reference sequence). In DNA, the CDR3 is TGTGCCAGCAGTCCCCTTTCGGGGATCGAGCAGTACTTC. Protein product: CASSPLSGIEQYF.

This clonotype has just a few counts. This chain connects TRBV7-2 to TRBJ2-3, with a weak D call TRBD2 (6 bases). Germline V gene data show CDR1 as SGHTA and CDR2 as FQGNSA. V was trimmed by 1 base and J by 0 bases, leaving 11 bases between them. The CDR3 totals 16 residues. The CDR3 protein is CASSLDAGLSTDTQYF. CDR3 DNA: TGTGCCAGCAGCTTAGATGCGGGGCTTAGCACAGATACGCAGTATTTT.